The 14 T cell receptor beta chains given below trace back to one sample, sequenced in a study of sequential checkpoint blockade in melanoma. Assay used: immunoSEQ multiplex PCR; TCRdb lists only in-frame clones, some missing. Of 9,000 to 13,000 clones in the sample, more than 50% were seen once. Specified treatment: randomized to nivolumab then ipilimumab (arm A) or the reverse (arm B). Sample: CD8+ T cells sorted from blood (inferred from file names), taken from a patient given nivolumab and ipilimumab in sequence. The source is a human donor with melanoma.

The J gene is TRBJ1-2, the V gene TRBV15; D may be TRBD1 (6 bases). V was cut by 3 bases and J by 8 bases, with 25 bases left in between. The CDR3 has 17 amino acids. The V gene's germline CDR1 is LNHNV and CDR2 YYDKDF (reference sequence). The CDR3 bases are TGTGCCACCAGCAGCAGAGTCGTCGGGGGGGGCCAAAGAGGCTACACCTTC. Protein: CATSSRVVGGGQRGYTF.

This clone was seen a few times. The chain carries TRBV10-1 and TRBJ2-3; no definite D call. CDR1 and CDR2 from the germline V gene are WNHNN and SYGVQD (reference sequence). This CDR3 comprises 13 residues. Between the trimmed V and J ends, which lost 5 bases and 6 bases, there was a span of 12 bases. The CDR3 loop is CASSPSESDTQYF. In nucleotides, the CDR3 is TGCGCCAGCAGTCCGTCCGAGTCGGATACGCAGTATTTT.

This chain links TRBV7-9 with TRBJ2-7; TRBD2 agrees at 11 bases. The CDR3 runs to 14 residues. Per germline, CDR1 SEHNR and CDR2 FQNEAQ (reference sequence). Trimming took 3 bases from V and 2 from J; bases not matched to a gene: 0. As DNA, the CDR3 is TGTGCCAGCAGCTTGACTAGCGGGACCTACGAGCAGTACTTC. Translation gives CASSLTSGTYEQYF.

This clone has only a few counts. The chain has TRBV28 and TRBJ2-2, with TRBD1 as a possible D gene (5 bases). Trimming cost V 5 bases and J 3 bases, with 10 bases left between them. The germline V gene has CDR1 MDHEN and CDR2 SYDVKM. The CDR3 loop spans 14 amino acids. The CDR3 DNA reads TGTGCCAGCAGTCCTGACAGCTACACCGGGGAGCTGTTTTTT. Translation: CASSPDSYTGELFF.

The V gene is TRBV25-1, the J gene TRBJ1-1; D ambiguous. CDR1 is MGHDK and CDR2 is SYGVNS in the germline V gene. The CDR3 loop spans 14 amino acids. Trimming cost V 2 bases and J 4 bases, with 11 bases left between them. The CDR3 region is CASSEIWEGTEAFF. The CDR3 nucleotides read TGTGCCAGCAGTGAAATTTGGGAGGGCACTGAAGCTTTCTTT.

In nucleotides, the CDR3 is TGTGCCAGCCTTGGGGGGGGAGAGACCCAGTACTTC. Its translation is CASLGGGETQYF. The chain combines TRBV28 with TRBJ2-5; the match to TRBD2 covers 7 bases. This CDR3 has 12 amino acids. V lost 8 bases, J lost 4 bases, and 4 bases stayed unmatched. Germline V gene sequence: CDR1 MDHEN, CDR2 SYDVKM. Together with reference TRBV28 and TRBJ2-5, the CDR3 gives the full variable domain: DVKVTQSSRYLVKRTGEKVFLECVQDMDHENMFWYRQDPGLGLRLIYFSYDVKMKEKGDIPEGYSVSREKKERFSLILESASTNQTSMYLCASLGGGETQYFGPGTRLLVL.

The chain has TRBV18 and TRBJ2-5; 7 nucleotides line up with TRBD1. Germline values: CDR1 KGHSH, CDR2 LQKENI. J gave up 9 bases and V 2 bases, and 9 bases lay outside the gene matches. The CDR3 loop spans 14 amino acids. CDR3 nucleotide sequence: TGTGCCAGCTCACCAGGGGCCCAGGGGGTGGCCCAGTACTTC. This codes for CASSPGAQGVAQYF. Combining the CDR3 with reference TRBV18 and TRBJ2-5 gives the whole variable domain NAGVMQNPRHLVRRRGQEARLRCSPMKGHSHVYWYRQLPEEGLKFMVYLQKENIIDESGMPKERFSAEFPKEGPSILRIQQVVRGDSAAYFCASSPGAQGVAQYFGPGTRLLVL.

The gene calls are TRBV27 and TRBJ2-2; TRBD2 matches 10 bases. This CDR3 has 16 amino acids. With V trimmed by 7 bases and J by 3 bases, 8 bases remained unmatched. CDR1 and CDR2 from the germline V gene are MNHEY and SMNVEV (reference sequence). The CDR3 is CASNSGRAQDTGELFF. The CDR3 nucleotides read TGTGCCAGCAACAGCGGGAGGGCCCAGGACACCGGGGAGCTGTTTTTT.

V gene TRBV9 combines with J gene TRBJ2-5; 7 positions match TRBD2. The V gene's germline CDR1 is SGDLS and CDR2 YYNGEE. Trimming removed 0 bases from V and 5 bases from J; junction bases left unmatched: 13. CDR3 length equals 17 residues. The CDR3 here is CASSVGGGAGAGETQYF. The CDR3 DNA reads as TGTGCCAGCAGCGTAGGGGGCGGTGCGGGAGCGGGGGAGACCCAGTACTTC.

This clone was seen a handful of times. The chain joins TRBV27 to TRBJ2-7, with 10 bases that match TRBD2. Trimming removed 5 bases from V and 3 bases from J; junction bases left unmatched: 1. In germline, CDR1 is MNHEY, CDR2 SMNVEV (reference sequence). The CDR3 contains 13 residues. The CDR3 DNA is TGTGCCAGCAGTACTAGCGGGGTCTACGAGCAGTACTTC. It translates to CASSTSGVYEQYF.

The chain combines TRBV30 with TRBJ2-1, with 8 bases aligning to TRBD1. V shed 3 bases, J shed 6 bases, and the junction held 1 base outside the gene matches. Germline V gene lookup returns CDR1 GTSNPN and CDR2 SVGIG (reference sequence). This CDR3 region has 12 residues. The CDR3 bases are TGTGCCTGGAGCACAGGGGGCAATGAGCAGTTCTTC. Encoded protein: CAWSTGGNEQFF.

CDR3 protein: CATAGGSSPGNEQFF. DNA for the CDR3: TGTGCCACCGCGGGAGGCTCTTCCCCTGGCAATGAGCAGTTCTTC. This chain links TRBV15 with TRBJ2-1, with 8 bases fitting TRBD2. The CDR3 spans 15 residues. V was pared by 8 bases and J by 6 bases, with 12 bases of the junction left unmatched. The germline CDR1 and CDR2 sequences are LNHNV and YYDKDF (reference sequence).

The rearrangement joins TRBV4-3 to TRBJ2-7; D call uncertain. This CDR3 is 13 amino acids long. CDR1 is LGHNA and CDR2 is YSLEER in the germline V gene. Trimming took off 1 base at V and 1 base at J, with 5 bases between the two ends. Here the CDR3 DNA reads TGCGCCAGCAGCCAAGCCAGGTCCTACGAGCAGTACTTC. It encodes CASSQARSYEQYF.

This clone was seen a single time. The chain is built from TRBV10-1 and TRBJ2-3; 9 bases are a match to TRBD1. After removal of 7 bases from V and 2 bases from J, the junction contained 4 bases not matched to a gene. CDR1 is WNHNN, CDR2 SYGVQD, per germline (reference sequence). The CDR3 has 14 amino acids. This CDR3 is CASNTGGYTDTQYF. The CDR3 nucleotides read TGCGCCAGCAACACAGGGGGCTACACAGATACGCAGTATTTT.